These T cell receptor beta chains were read from a single sample in a study of PD-1 blockade in classical Hodgkin lymphoma. Profiled with immunoSEQ multiplex PCR; TCRdb holds only in-frame clones, not every one. Among 50,000 to 75,000 clones, roughly nine tenths were seen once, and the ten largest hold 15%. Sequenced here: peripheral blood mononuclear cells (PBMCs), sampled at baseline. These receptors all stem from a human donor with classical Hodgkin lymphoma. CDR3s leave out the opening cysteine and the closing phenylalanine or tryptophan. Fields, in order: V gene, J gene, CDR3 protein.

V gene: TRBV5-1
J gene: TRBJ2-3
CDR3 protein: ASSFGTDTQY

V gene: TRBV5-6
J gene: TRBJ1-6
CDR3 protein: ASSPDGGNSPLH

V gene: TRBV30
J gene: TRBJ1-2
CDR3 protein: AWSVTLTGLYGYT

V gene: TRBV4-1
J gene: TRBJ2-7
CDR3 protein: ASSQGSVGTGFDEQY

V gene: TRBV5-4
J gene: TRBJ1-3
CDR3 protein: ASSLAGRGGLGNTIY

V gene: TRBV19
J gene: TRBJ2-6
CDR3 protein: ASSSPLVRGSSGANVLT

V gene: TRBV5-1
J gene: TRBJ1-2
CDR3 protein: ASSVIGEANYGYT

V gene: TRBV19
J gene: TRBJ1-5
CDR3 protein: ASAARLLGVGQPQH

V gene: TRBV5-6
J gene: TRBJ1-1
CDR3 protein: ASKRELRNTEAF

V gene: TRBV12-5
J gene: TRBJ2-3
CDR3 protein: ASGLGTGGTDTQY

V gene: TRBV5-4
J gene: TRBJ2-1
CDR3 protein: ASSSYRGGPYNEQF

V gene: TRBV7-6
J gene: TRBJ1-3
CDR3 protein: ASSATGGSGNTIY

V gene: TRBV5-1
J gene: TRBJ1-2
CDR3 protein: ASSLGGRSGYT

V gene: TRBV5-1
J gene: TRBJ2-1
CDR3 protein: ASSFGGNEQF